The 17 T cell receptor beta chains below all came from one sample that was sequenced in a study of blood T cells in healthy people across ages. Next came a second PCR, run for roughly 6 to 11 cycles, which used a sample-barcoded 5' primer along with a J-beta primer mix. TCRdb redid the calling of the 5' RACE reads with MiXCR, one entry per CDR3 protein. Altogether about a million distinct CDR3 sequences are present, about 51% being singletons, with the ten largest covering 20% to 25%. Specimen: blood. The source of these receptors is a woman between 55 and 75 years old in good health.

The J gene is TRBJ2-7, the V gene TRBV6-2 or TRBV6-3, with 8 positions matching TRBD2. After removal of 6 bases from V and 0 bases from J, the junction contained 7 bases not matched to a gene. CDR1 and CDR2 (germline): MNHEY, SVGEGT. The CDR3 has 15 amino acids. CDR3 DNA: TGTGCCAGCAGAAATCCCGGGACTAGCTCCTACGAGCAGTACTTC. This translates into CASRNPGTSSYEQYF.

The V call is TRBV3-1, the J call TRBJ2-1, with D possibly matching TRBD2 (6 bases). CDR3 size: 14 residues. CDR1 is LGHDT and CDR2 is YNNKEL in the germline V gene (reference sequence). V was pared by 3 bases and J by 4 bases, with 10 bases between. CDR3 sequence: CASSQGDWYNEQFF. In DNA form, the CDR3 reads TGTGCCAGCAGCCAGGGGGACTGGTACAATGAGCAGTTCTTC.

This chain connects TRBV12-3 or TRBV12-4 to TRBJ1-5, with a possible D match to TRBD1 (5 bases). The V gene lost 6 bases and the J gene lost 3 bases, with 9 bases spanning the gap. This CDR3 is built from 13 residues. CDR3 DNA: TGTGCCAGCAGCTGGGACCTCAATCAGCCCCAGCATTTT. Amino acid sequence: CASSWDLNQPQHF.

The chain joins TRBV6-4 to TRBJ2-3; TRBD1 or TRBD2 may be the D gene (5 bases each). Germline loops: CDR1 MRHNA, CDR2 SNTAGT. The CDR3 has 13 amino acids. V was cut by 11 bases and J by 4 bases, with 16 bases left in between. Written as DNA, the CDR3 is TGTGCCGCCCCGGGACCTAGGGCAGATACGCAGTATTTT. Translated: CAAPGPRADTQYF.

The J gene is TRBJ2-1, the V gene TRBV20-1, with TRBD1 matching 7 bases. The ends lost 4 bases at V and 7 bases at J; junction bases unmatched: 16. This CDR3 has 16 residues. Germline CDR1 reads DFQATT; CDR2 reads SNEGSKA (reference sequence). This CDR3 is CSAKEGLGGRRNEQFF. The CDR3 DNA is TGCAGTGCTAAAGAGGGTCTAGGGGGCCGTAGGAATGAGCAGTTCTTC.

V gene TRBV10-3 combines with J gene TRBJ2-7; the D gene is possibly TRBD2 (5 bases). With 7 bases removed from V and 1 base from J, the gap between germline ends came to 11 bases. This CDR3 is built from 13 residues. Germline V gene lookup returns CDR1 ENHRY and CDR2 SYGVKD. The CDR3 nucleotides read TGTGCCATCATGGAAACGGGATCCTACGAGCAGTACTTC. Protein: CAIMETGSYEQYF.

This clonotype was seen a handful of times. The chain uses TRBV20-1 and TRBJ1-4, with 7 bases matching TRBD1. J lost 6 bases, V lost 4 bases, and 8 bases had no gene match. The CDR3 consists of 14 residues. Looked up from germline, CDR1 is DFQATT and CDR2 is SNEGSKA (reference sequence). The CDR3 here is CSATAGTEHEKLFF. DNA of the CDR3: TGCAGTGCTACCGCCGGGACAGAACATGAAAAACTGTTTTTT.

Details on this clonotype: One end of the junction is discordant with germline, which a read error may explain. The chain uses TRBV6-5 and TRBJ1-4, with D possibly matching TRBD1 (5 bases). Germline lookup yields CDR1 MNHEY and CDR2 SVGAGI. CDR3 length: 18 residues. The CDR3 DNA is TGTGCCAGCAGTCACTCTCAGTTTTGGGACGGCCGGAATGAAAAACTGTTTTTT. It codes for CASSHSQFWDGRNEKLFF.

This chain connects TRBV20-1 to TRBJ2-1, with TRBD2 identical over 10 bases. After removal of 4 bases from V and 7 bases from J, the junction contained 7 bases not matched to a gene. This CDR3 contains 14 residues. The germline V gene has CDR1 DFQATT and CDR2 SNEGSKA (reference sequence). DNA for the CDR3: TGCAGTGCTAAACCTAGCGGGAGTATAAATGAGCAGTTCTTC. This gives the protein CSAKPSGSINEQFF.

This rearrangement joins TRBV7-8 to TRBJ2-7; 9 nucleotides agree with TRBD1. The CDR3 consists of 16 residues. Germline assignment: CDR1 SGHVS and CDR2 FQNEAQ. J was trimmed by 3 bases and V by 5 bases; bases with no gene match: 11. The CDR3 loop is CASSPGQGRFIYEQYF. The CDR3 coding sequence is TGTGCCAGCAGCCCCGGACAGGGGAGGTTCATCTACGAGCAGTACTTC.

Concerning this clonotype: A junction end diverges from the germline sequence, so it may reflect a read error. This chain links TRBV13 with TRBJ2-5, with 13 bases lining up with TRBD2. Germline CDR1 reads PRHDT; CDR2 reads FYEKMQ (reference sequence). The CDR3 has 17 residues. CDR3 coding DNA: TGTGCCGGCAGCTTAATGGGGACTAGCGGGATCAAGGAGACCCAGTACTTC. Translated: CAGSLMGTSGIKETQYF.

In nucleotides, the CDR3 is TGTGCCAGCAGCTTATCTTGGGGCGGGTCACCCCTCCACTTT. Translated, it gives CASSLSWGGSPLHF. The rearrangement uses TRBV7-2 and TRBJ1-6, with D perhaps matching TRBD1 (5 bases). In germline, CDR1 is SGHTA, CDR2 FQGNSA. V lost 2 bases, J lost 10 bases, and 12 bases lay in between. The CDR3 totals 14 residues.

The chain combines TRBV24-1 with TRBJ2-5; possible D gene TRBD2, 6 bases. Trimming took off 9 bases at V and 1 base at J, with 14 bases between the two ends. This CDR3 comprises 14 residues. Germline CDR1 and CDR2: KGHDR and SFDVKD. CDR3 sequence: CATGGKSPQETQYF. The CDR3 DNA reads as TGTGCCACCGGCGGGAAATCGCCCCAAGAGACCCAGTACTTC.

This clonotype was observed once. The J gene is TRBJ2-7, the V gene TRBV5-6, with no clear D. Germline values: CDR1 SGHDT, CDR2 YYEEEE. The length of the CDR3 is 11 residues. Trimming pared 5 bases from V and 12 bases from J, leaving 15 bases between. CDR3 amino acids: CASSQAETLYF. The CDR3 coding sequence is TGTGCCAGCAGTCAGGCAGAGACCCTGTACTTC.

About this clonotype: One end of the junction fails to match germline, which may point to a read error. This sequence joins TRBV3-1 and TRBJ2-1, with 7 bases aligning to TRBD2. Germline CDR1 LGHDT, CDR2 YNNKEL (reference sequence). This CDR3 has 15 residues. In nucleotides, the CDR3 is TGTGCTAGCAGCCAAGTTGGGACTAAGGACAATGAGCAGTTCTTC. Protein product: CASSQVGTKDNEQFF.

V is TRBV30 and J is TRBJ2-1; 9 bases line up with TRBD1. The germline V gene encodes CDR1 GTSNPN and CDR2 SVGIG (reference sequence). The ends lost 4 bases at V and 9 bases at J; junction bases unmatched: 4. The CDR3 covers 12 residues. CDR3 amino acids: CAWTTGGVEQFF. The CDR3 DNA follows: TGTGCCTGGACGACAGGGGGGGTTGAGCAGTTCTTC.

This sequence joins TRBV9 and TRBJ2-1; 10 nucleotides agree with TRBD2. CDR1 and CDR2 from the germline V gene are SGDLS and YYNGEE. The CDR3 contains 15 residues. The V and J ends lost 4 bases and 6 bases, in that order; junction bases with no gene match: 7. The DNA of the CDR3 is TGTGCCAGCAGCCCCCGGGGGACTAGCGTCAATGAGCAGTTCTTC. It yields the protein CASSPRGTSVNEQFF.